The TCR beta chain described here comes from a study of T cells in Graves' hyperthyroidism and ophthalmopathy. Amplified TCR beta CDR3 regions came from RNA transcripts. The TCR CDR3 was amplified in a first-round RT-PCR using the HTBI primer set. MiXCR, run by TCRdb on the multiplex PCR reads, gives a single entry per CDR3 protein. The table records some 460,000 distinct CDR3 sequences, 15% to 18% of them present only once. The table lists this clonotype with many counts. The CDR3 contains 15 residues. V was clipped by 0 bases and J by 1 base, with 12 bases between them. Germline loops: CDR1 DFQATT, CDR2 SNEGSKA (reference sequence).

The V gene is TRBV20-1, the J gene TRBJ1-2; D not resolved. This sequence originates from a woman between 18 and 29 years old with Graves' hyperthyroidism. Input material: blood. The CDR3 spells CSARDGVRNNYGYTF. The CDR3 nucleotides are TGCAGTGCTAGAGACGGGGTCAGAAATAACTATGGCTACACCTTC.